This is a list of T cell receptor beta chains from one sample in a study of CD8 T cells in ankylosing spondylitis. MiXCR was run by TCRdb on the 5' RACE reads, yielding one entry per CDR3 protein. The sample lists around 890,000 distinct CDR3 sequences; 12% were seen once. Sequenced material: blood, either unsorted or a sorted T cell fraction (not recorded which). The receptors shown here come from a male donor with ankylosing spondylitis. The CDR3 runs from the conserved cysteine through the conserved F or W. A D gene is named only where the DNA matches it firmly. Some rows mark clone size as missing; the rest say once, few, many or name a class of expanded clone.

J: TRBJ2-5; D: -; V: TRBV11-2; size: -; DNA: TGTGCCAGCAGCTTAGATTACCGGGTCAAAGAGACCCAGTACTTC; CDR3: CASSLDYRVKETQYF
J: TRBJ2-1; D: -; V: TRBV10-3; size: -; DNA: TGTGCCACCAACGCCGGGACCCAAGCGAATGAGCAGTTCTTC; CDR3: CATNAGTQANEQFF
J: TRBJ2-1; D: TRBD1; V: TRBV12-3/TRBV12-4; size: -; DNA: TGTGCCAGCAGCAAGCGGACAGGTACCTACAATGAGCAGTTCTTC; CDR3: CASSKRTGTYNEQFF
J: TRBJ1-1; D: -; V: TRBV5-1; size: few; DNA: TGCGCCAGCAGCTTGAGAATAGCTCGAATGAACACTGAAGCTTTCTTT; CDR3: CASSLRIARMNTEAFF
J: TRBJ2-5; D: TRBD2; V: TRBV29-1; size: -; DNA: TGCAGCGTGGGACTAGCGGGGGGGACCCGGTACTTC; CDR3: CSVGLAGGTRYF
J: TRBJ2-3; D: TRBD2; V: TRBV5-6; size: few; DNA: TGTGCCAGCAGCTTGGCTCCTAGCGGAAGAGGGGATACGCAGTATTTT; CDR3: CASSLAPSGRGDTQYF
J: TRBJ2-5; D: TRBD2; V: TRBV7-2; size: -; DNA: TGTGCCAGCAGCATGGGACTAGCATCGGAGCCCCAGTACTTC; CDR3: CASSMGLASEPQYF
J: TRBJ1-1; D: -; V: TRBV7-2; size: many; DNA: TGTGCCAGCAGCTTACATGGCGGAATGAACACTGAAGCTTTCTTT; CDR3: CASSLHGGMNTEAFF
J: TRBJ2-5; D: TRBD1; V: TRBV6-6; size: -; DNA: TGTGCCAGCAGTTACTCCGGGGACAGGACCCAGTACTTC; CDR3: CASSYSGDRTQYF
J: TRBJ2-3; D: -; V: TRBV7-8; size: many; DNA: TGTGCCAGCAGCTTATTTGCGGGACAGAACTATCCTAGCACAGATACGCAGTATTTT; CDR3: CASSLFAGQNYPSTDTQYF
J: TRBJ2-1; D: TRBD2; V: TRBV6-1; size: many; DNA: TGTGCCAGCTCCAGAGGAGCGGGAGATGGGTCAGTCAATGAGCAGTTCTTC; CDR3: CASSRGAGDGSVNEQFF
J: TRBJ2-6; D: -; V: TRBV27; size: few; DNA: TGTGCCAGCAGTCAGCCTAGTCACTCTGGGGCCAACGTCCTGACTTTC; CDR3: CASSQPSHSGANVLTF
J: TRBJ2-1; D: TRBD2; V: TRBV20-1; size: -; DNA: TGCAGTGCTAGAGCCCCTGGCGGGGGGTTTAATGAGCAGTTCTTC; CDR3: CSARAPGGGFNEQFF
J: TRBJ1-1; D: -; V: TRBV7-8; size: few; DNA: TGTGCCAGCAGCGTAACATCTAGCGGGAGAAATGCTGAAGCTTTCTTT; CDR3: CASSVTSSGRNAEAFF
J: TRBJ2-5; D: -; V: TRBV7-2; size: -; DNA: TGTGCCAGCAGCCCGGGGGTCGACCAGTACTTC; CDR3: CASSPGVDQYF
J: TRBJ2-7; D: -; V: TRBV30; size: -; DNA: TGTGCCTGGGGGTTTATGGGTGCTTCCTACGAGCAGTACTTC; CDR3: CAWGFMGASYEQYF
J: TRBJ2-7; D: TRBD1; V: TRBV18; size: -; DNA: TGTGCCAGCTCACCCGGCCTACCGGGACAGGGGACGGTGCAGTACTTC; CDR3: CASSPGLPGQGTVQYF
J: TRBJ2-5; D: -; V: TRBV2; size: -; DNA: TGTGCCAGCAGCCCCGATCGGGGGACCCAGTACTTC; CDR3: CASSPDRGTQYF
J: TRBJ2-5; D: -; V: TRBV9; size: -; DNA: TGTGCCAGCAGCGTAGGGCAGAACCAAGAGACCCAGTACTTC; CDR3: CASSVGQNQETQYF
J: TRBJ2-1; D: TRBD1; V: TRBV11-2; size: few; DNA: TGTGCCAGCAGCCCTTCGCCGGGACAGGGACTCTACAATGAGCAGTTCTTC; CDR3: CASSPSPGQGLYNEQFF
J: TRBJ2-7; D: -; V: TRBV6-2/TRBV6-3; size: -; DNA: TGTGCCAGCAGTCGACTAGATAATCAGTATGGGCAGTACTTC; CDR3: CASSRLDNQYGQYF
J: TRBJ2-7; D: TRBD2; V: TRBV10-2; size: many; DNA: TGCGCCAGCAGTGAGAGTGGACTAGCGTACGAGCAGTACTTC; CDR3: CASSESGLAYEQYF
J: TRBJ2-5; D: -; V: TRBV15; size: few; DNA: TGTGCCACCAGCGCTTACCTCAGACCCGAAGAGACCCAGTACTTC; CDR3: CATSAYLRPEETQYF
J: TRBJ1-2; D: -; V: TRBV18; size: few; DNA: TGTGCCAGCAAGCCGTCCGCTAACTATGGCTACACCTTC; CDR3: CASKPSANYGYTF
J: TRBJ2-7; D: -; V: TRBV20-1; size: few; DNA: TGCAGTGCTAGTTCGATCGGCGGCTACGAGCAGTACTTC; CDR3: CSASSIGGYEQYF
J: TRBJ1-1; D: -; V: TRBV7-2; size: -; DNA: -; CDR3: CASSFGIGAGSLF
J: TRBJ2-3; D: TRBD1; V: TRBV6-5; size: few; DNA: TGTGCCAGCAGTTACTACTCCGGGACAGGGTGGGATACGCAGTATTTT; CDR3: CASSYYSGTGWDTQYF